Below, 21 T cell receptor beta chains from the same sample are listed, as sequenced in a study of T cell responses to AZD1222 COVID-19 vaccine. Measured with immunoSEQ multiplex PCR; TCRdb has only the in-frame clones, and not every one. The data show approximately 150,000 clones, 80% to 95% seen once. Sequences were derived from peripheral blood, sampled on day 0 of AZD1222 vaccination. The receptors were sampled from an adult in good health.

This chain uses TRBV9 with TRBJ2-7, with 10 positions matching TRBD1. Germline V gives CDR1 SGDLS, CDR2 YYNGEE. Germline trimming cut 3 bases from V and 2 bases from J; bases unmatched to any gene: 11. The CDR3 has 17 amino acids. The CDR3 loop reads CASSGRSEGTGAYEQYF. CDR3 DNA: TGTGCCAGCAGCGGGAGGTCGGAGGGGACAGGGGCCTACGAGCAGTACTTC.

The V and J genes are TRBV5-1 and TRBJ1-4, with unresolved D. The CDR3 runs 14 residues. From germline, CDR1 is SGHRS and CDR2 YFSETQ. The V gene lost 0 bases and the J gene lost 3 bases, with 6 bases spanning the gap. CDR3 DNA: TGCGCCAGCAGCTTGGGGCAGGCTAATGAAAAACTGTTTTTT. This codes for CASSLGQANEKLFF.

The J gene is TRBJ1-1, the V gene TRBV6-5; possibly TRBD1 for D (5 bases). The germline V and J ends were trimmed by 6 bases and 4 bases, with 18 bases remaining between them. Per germline, CDR1 MNHEY and CDR2 SVGAGI. The CDR3 is 15 amino acids. CDR3 sequence reads: CASSAFGARGTEAFF. The CDR3 DNA reads TGTGCCAGCAGCGCGTTCGGGGCCCGGGGCACTGAAGCTTTCTTT.

The chain carries TRBV29-1 and TRBJ1-2; D gene uncertain. With 4 bases removed from V and 4 bases from J, the gap between germline ends came to 7 bases. Germline V CDR1 and CDR2: SQVTM, ANQGSEA. The CDR3 extends over 11 amino acids. The chain's CDR3 is CSVGSVYGYTF. DNA of the CDR3: TGCAGCGTTGGTTCCGTCTATGGCTACACCTTC.

The V and J genes are TRBV13 and TRBJ2-1; weak D call: TRBD1 (5 bases). This CDR3 is 15 amino acids long. Trimming stripped 8 bases from V and 5 bases from J, with 19 bases between. Germline assignment: CDR1 PRHDT and CDR2 FYEKMQ (reference sequence). CDR3 sequence reads: CASFLRGLEDNEQFF. In DNA, the CDR3 is TGTGCCAGCTTCCTAAGGGGTCTTGAGGACAATGAGCAGTTCTTC.

A single count supports this clone. The J gene is TRBJ1-1, the V gene TRBV19; TRBD1 is a possible D gene (6 bases). This CDR3 is built from 15 residues. Germline loops: CDR1 LNHDA, CDR2 SQIVND (reference sequence). V was pared by 0 bases and J by 1 base, with 9 bases between. The CDR3: CASSIEGRGNTEAFF. CDR3 DNA: TGTGCCAGTAGTATAGAGGGCAGGGGGAACACTGAAGCTTTCTTT.

The chain couples TRBV19 to TRBJ2-3; D gene uncertain. CDR3 length: 12 amino acids. Germline CDR1 reads LNHDA; CDR2 reads SQIVND (reference sequence). Trimming pared 3 bases from V and 6 bases from J, leaving 7 bases between. CDR3 in DNA: TGTGCCAGTAGTATGGATGGGGATACGCAGTATTTT. Its translation: CASSMDGDTQYF.

V gene TRBV5-1 combines with J gene TRBJ1-2; 10 bases align to TRBD1. Trimming cost V 3 bases and J 6 bases; bases outside gene matches: 2. The length of the CDR3 is 13 residues. CDR1 is SGHRS and CDR2 is YFSETQ in the germline V gene. The CDR3 reads CASSSGTGDGYTF. CDR3 bases: TGCGCCAGCAGCTCCGGGACAGGGGATGGCTACACCTTC.

The rearrangement uses TRBV5-1 and TRBJ2-7; 7 bases map to TRBD1. CDR3 length equals 15 residues. The trim removed 0 bases at V and 4 bases at J, leaving 7 bases unmatched. The germline V gene encodes CDR1 SGHRS and CDR2 YFSETQ. The CDR3 is CASSLVGQLPYEQYF. CDR3 sequence (DNA): TGCGCCAGCAGCTTGGTGGGACAGTTACCTTACGAGCAGTACTTC.

The rearrangement uses TRBV4-2 and TRBJ1-5; no firm D call. CDR1 is LGHNA, CDR2 YNFKEQ, per germline. V was clipped by 3 bases and J by 2 bases, with 5 bases between them. This CDR3 is built from 13 residues. CDR3 sequence reads: CASSQRGNQPQHF. The CDR3 nucleotides read TGTGCCAGCAGCCAGAGGGGCAATCAGCCCCAGCATTTT.

This clone was picked up one time. This rearrangement joins TRBV18 to TRBJ2-5; 11 bases line up with TRBD2. In germline, CDR1 is KGHSH, CDR2 LQKENI. The trim removed 4 bases at V and 3 bases at J, leaving 4 bases unmatched. CDR3 length: 15 residues. CDR3 protein: CASSRPGLAEETQYF. CDR3 in DNA: TGTGCCAGCTCACGCCCGGGACTAGCGGAAGAGACCCAGTACTTC.

The V call is TRBV18, the J call TRBJ2-3; no clear D gene. The CDR3 extends over 15 amino acids. CDR1 and CDR2 (germline): KGHSH, LQKENI. V was trimmed by 0 bases and J by 2 bases, leaving 9 bases between them. The CDR3 DNA is TGTGCCAGCTCACCACCAGGGCCTAACACAGATACGCAGTATTTT. Translation: CASSPPGPNTDTQYF.

Regarding this clone: Relative to the germline gene, one junction end is altered; a read error may explain this. The V and J genes are TRBV6-1 and TRBJ2-6; D gene ambiguous. The V gene's germline CDR1 is MNHNS and CDR2 SASEGT. The CDR3 runs to 17 residues. CDR3 DNA: TGTGCCAGCAGTGAAATTGGACCGTCCTCTGGGGTCAACGTCCTGACTTTC. As protein: CASSEIGPSSGVNVLTF.

This clone was picked up a small number of times. The chain links TRBV5-1 to TRBJ1-2; TRBD1 might be the D (5 bases). This CDR3 is 15 amino acids long. V lost 4 bases and J lost 3, with 16 bases in between. Germline-derived CDR1 and CDR2 are SGHRS and YFSETQ. The CDR3 spells CASSIGVTADYGYTF. The CDR3, as DNA: TGCGCCAGCAGCATAGGGGTGACAGCAGACTATGGCTACACCTTC.

The chain is built from TRBV7-9 and TRBJ2-1; maybe TRBD2 (5 bases). Per germline, CDR1 SEHNR and CDR2 FQNEAQ (reference sequence). Trimming removed 5 bases at V and 3 bases at J, with 26 bases between. The CDR3 contains 19 residues. CDR3 sequence: CASSLRFRTPRGYYNEQFF. CDR3 in DNA: TGTGCCAGCAGCCTTCGCTTTCGGACTCCACGAGGGTACTACAATGAGCAGTTCTTC.

The chain recombines TRBV7-9 with TRBJ2-7; 10 bases match TRBD1. Trimming took 4 bases from V and 0 from J; bases not matched to a gene: 3. CDR1 is SEHNR, CDR2 FQNEAQ, per germline (reference sequence). The CDR3 is 15 residues long. For the CDR3, the DNA is TGTGCCAGCAGCTATGACAGGGGGCTCTCCTACGAGCAGTACTTC. Protein product: CASSYDRGLSYEQYF.

The rearrangement joins TRBV28 to TRBJ2-7; D may be TRBD1 or TRBD2 (6 bases each). The ends were cut back, 3 bases at V and 4 bases at J, with 16 bases in the middle. CDR1 is MDHEN and CDR2 is SYDVKM in the germline V gene. This CDR3 comprises 15 residues. The CDR3 reads CASSFPIGGGYEQYF. The CDR3 DNA follows: TGTGCCAGCAGTTTTCCCATCGGAGGGGGATACGAGCAGTACTTC.

The J gene is TRBJ1-5, the V gene TRBV24-1, with TRBD1 matching over 9 bases. CDR3 size: 14 residues. V lost 11 bases and J lost 2; bases outside the gene matches: 6. Looked up from germline, CDR1 is KGHDR and CDR2 is SFDVKD. CDR3 loop: CAIQTGGGNQPQHF. The CDR3 DNA reads TGTGCCATTCAGACAGGGGGAGGCAATCAGCCCCAGCATTTT.

The chain joins TRBV3-1 (or the pseudogene TRBV3-2) to TRBJ2-7; D gene uncertain. The CDR3 length is 12 residues. CDR1 is LGHDT and CDR2 is YNNKEL in the germline V gene (reference sequence). V dropped 3 bases and J dropped 2 bases, with 5 bases sitting between them. This CDR3 is CASSHLTYEQYF. The CDR3 bases are TGTGCCAGCAGCCATTTGACCTACGAGCAGTACTTC.

The gene calls are TRBV7-3 and TRBJ2-4; D unresolved. This CDR3 is 17 amino acids long. Germline V gene sequence: CDR1 SGHTA, CDR2 FQGTGA. Trimming removed 0 bases from V and 0 bases from J, with 12 bases in between. CDR3 protein: CASSLTWPALAKNIQYF. The DNA of the CDR3 is TGTGCCAGCAGCTTAACGTGGCCAGCCCTAGCCAAAAACATTCAGTACTTC.

This clone was counted between two and nine times. This chain uses TRBV2 with TRBJ1-6; D unresolved. The CDR3 consists of 16 residues. Between the trimmed V and J ends, which lost 3 bases and 0 bases, there was a span of 9 bases. The germline gives CDR1 SNHLY, CDR2 FYNNEI. This CDR3 is CASSDGRYSYNSPLHF. For the CDR3, the DNA is TGTGCCAGCAGTGATGGCCGTTACTCCTATAATTCACCCCTCCACTTT.